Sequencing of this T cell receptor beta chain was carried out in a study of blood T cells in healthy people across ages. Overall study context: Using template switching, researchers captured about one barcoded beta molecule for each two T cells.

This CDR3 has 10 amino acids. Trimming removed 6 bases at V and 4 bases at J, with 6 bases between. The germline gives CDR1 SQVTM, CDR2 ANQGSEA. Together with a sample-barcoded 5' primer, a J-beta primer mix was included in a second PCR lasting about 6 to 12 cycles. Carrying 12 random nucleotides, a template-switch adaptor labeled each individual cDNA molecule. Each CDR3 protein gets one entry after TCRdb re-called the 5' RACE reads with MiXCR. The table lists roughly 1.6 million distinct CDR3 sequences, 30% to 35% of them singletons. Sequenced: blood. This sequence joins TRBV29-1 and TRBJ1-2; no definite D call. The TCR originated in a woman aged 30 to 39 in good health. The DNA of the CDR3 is TGCAGCGTAAAAGTCTATGGCTACACCTTC. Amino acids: CSVKVYGYTF.